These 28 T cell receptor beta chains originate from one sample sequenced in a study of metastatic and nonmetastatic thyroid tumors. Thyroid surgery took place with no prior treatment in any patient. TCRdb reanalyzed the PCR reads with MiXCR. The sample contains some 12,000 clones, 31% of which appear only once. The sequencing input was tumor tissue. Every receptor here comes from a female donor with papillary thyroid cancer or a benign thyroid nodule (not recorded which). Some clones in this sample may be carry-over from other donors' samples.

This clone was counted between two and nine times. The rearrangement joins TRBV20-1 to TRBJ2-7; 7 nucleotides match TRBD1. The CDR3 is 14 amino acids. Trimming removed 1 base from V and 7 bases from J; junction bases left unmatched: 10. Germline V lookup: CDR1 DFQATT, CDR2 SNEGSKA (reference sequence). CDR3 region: CSARGGDRVLEQYF. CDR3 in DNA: TGCAGTGCTAGAGGAGGAGACAGGGTGTTGGAGCAGTACTTC.

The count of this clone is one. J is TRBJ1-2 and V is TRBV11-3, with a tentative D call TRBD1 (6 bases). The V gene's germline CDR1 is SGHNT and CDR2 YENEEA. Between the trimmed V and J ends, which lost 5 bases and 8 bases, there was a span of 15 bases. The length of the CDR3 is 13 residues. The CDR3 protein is CASSTSQGGGYTF. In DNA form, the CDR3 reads TGTGCCAGCAGCACCTCACAGGGCGGGGGCTACACCTTC.

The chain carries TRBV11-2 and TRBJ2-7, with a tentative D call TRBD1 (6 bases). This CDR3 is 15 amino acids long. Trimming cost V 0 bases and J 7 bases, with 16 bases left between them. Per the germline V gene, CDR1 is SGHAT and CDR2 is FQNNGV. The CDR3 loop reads CASSLDPQGKNEQYF. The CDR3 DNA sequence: TGTGCCAGCAGCTTAGATCCCCAGGGGAAGAATGAGCAGTACTTC.

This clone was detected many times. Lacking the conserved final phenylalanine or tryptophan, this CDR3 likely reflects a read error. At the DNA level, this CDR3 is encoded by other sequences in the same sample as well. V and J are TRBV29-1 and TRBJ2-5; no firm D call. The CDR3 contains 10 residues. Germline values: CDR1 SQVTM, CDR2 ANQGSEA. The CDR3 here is CGAYQETQYL. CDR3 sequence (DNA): TGCGGCGCCTACCAAGAGACCCAGTACCTC.

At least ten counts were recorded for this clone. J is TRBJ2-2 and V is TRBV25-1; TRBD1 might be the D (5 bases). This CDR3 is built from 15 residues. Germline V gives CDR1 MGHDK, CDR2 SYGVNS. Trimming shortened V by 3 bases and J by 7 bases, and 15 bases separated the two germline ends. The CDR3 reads CASSDPYRLDGELFF. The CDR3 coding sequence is TGTGCCAGCAGTGACCCTTACAGGCTTGACGGGGAGCTGTTTTTT.

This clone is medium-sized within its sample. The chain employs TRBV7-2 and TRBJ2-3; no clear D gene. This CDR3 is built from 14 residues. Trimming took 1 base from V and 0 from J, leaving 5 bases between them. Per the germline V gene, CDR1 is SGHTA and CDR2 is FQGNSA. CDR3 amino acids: CASSLDASTDTQYF. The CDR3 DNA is TGTGCCAGCAGCTTAGACGCCAGCACAGATACGCAGTATTTT. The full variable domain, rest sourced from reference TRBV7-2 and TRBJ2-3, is GAGVSQSPSNKVTEKGKDVELRCDPISGHTALYWYRQSLGQGLEFLIYFQGNSAPDKSGLPSDRFSAERTGGSVSTLTIQRTQQEDSAVYLCASSLDASTDTQYFGPGTRLTVL.

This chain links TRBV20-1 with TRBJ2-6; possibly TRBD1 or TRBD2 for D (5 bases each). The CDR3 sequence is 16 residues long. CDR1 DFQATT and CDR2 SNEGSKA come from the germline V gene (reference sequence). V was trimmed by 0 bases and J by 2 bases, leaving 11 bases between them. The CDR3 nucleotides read TGCAGTGCTAGAGAGAGAGGGGTACCTGGGGCCAACGTCCTGACTTTC. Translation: CSARERGVPGANVLTF.

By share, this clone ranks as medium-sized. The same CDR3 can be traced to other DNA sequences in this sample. The CDR3 DNA is TGTGCCAGCAGTTTGGGGCTCAGGAATGAGCAGTTCTTC. As protein: CASSLGLRNEQFF. The V call is TRBV12-3 or TRBV12-4, the J call TRBJ2-1, with TRBD1 as a possible D gene (5 bases). The V and J ends lost 3 bases and 7 bases respectively, with 10 bases between them. This CDR3 contains 13 residues.

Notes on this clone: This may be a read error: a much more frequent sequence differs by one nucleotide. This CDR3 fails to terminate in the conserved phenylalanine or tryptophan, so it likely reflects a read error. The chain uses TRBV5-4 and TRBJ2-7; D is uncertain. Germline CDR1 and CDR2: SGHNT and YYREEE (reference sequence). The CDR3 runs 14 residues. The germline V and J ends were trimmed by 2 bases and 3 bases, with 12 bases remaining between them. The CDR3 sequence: CASSFHNSRYEQYL. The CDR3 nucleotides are TGTGCCAGCAGCTTTCATAATAGCCGCTACGAGCAGTACCTC.

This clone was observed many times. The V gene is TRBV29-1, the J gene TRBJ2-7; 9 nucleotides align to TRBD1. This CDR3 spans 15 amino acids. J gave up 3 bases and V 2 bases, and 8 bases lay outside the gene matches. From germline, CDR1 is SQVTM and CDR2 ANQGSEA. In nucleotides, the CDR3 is TGCAGCGTTGAATTTACGGGACAGGGTAGCTACGAGCAGTACTTC. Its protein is CSVEFTGQGSYEQYF.

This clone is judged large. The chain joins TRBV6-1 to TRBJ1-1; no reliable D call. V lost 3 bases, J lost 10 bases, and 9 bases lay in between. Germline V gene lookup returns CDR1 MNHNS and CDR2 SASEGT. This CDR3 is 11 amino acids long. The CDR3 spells CASSDTQGAFF. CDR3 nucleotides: TGTGCCAGCAGTGACACCCAAGGAGCTTTCTTT.

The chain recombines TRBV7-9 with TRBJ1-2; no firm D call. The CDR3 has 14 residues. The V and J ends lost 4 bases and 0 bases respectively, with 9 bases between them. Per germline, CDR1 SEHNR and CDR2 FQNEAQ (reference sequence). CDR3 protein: CASSSSGANYGYTF. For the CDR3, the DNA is TGTGCCAGCAGCTCAAGCGGGGCTAACTATGGCTACACCTTC.

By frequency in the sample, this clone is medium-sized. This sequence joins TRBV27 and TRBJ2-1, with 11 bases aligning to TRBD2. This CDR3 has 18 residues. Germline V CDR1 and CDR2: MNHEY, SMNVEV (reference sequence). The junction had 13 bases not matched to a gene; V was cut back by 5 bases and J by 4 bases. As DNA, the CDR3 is TGTGCCAGCAGTCCGGGATCTCTTACTAGCGGGGGTTACAATGAGCAGTTCTTC. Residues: CASSPGSLTSGGYNEQFF.

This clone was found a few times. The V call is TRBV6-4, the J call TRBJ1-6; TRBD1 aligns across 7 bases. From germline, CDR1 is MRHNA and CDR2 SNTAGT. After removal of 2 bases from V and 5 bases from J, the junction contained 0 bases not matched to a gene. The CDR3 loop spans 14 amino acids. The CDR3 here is CASSDGTDNSPLHF. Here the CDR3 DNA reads TGTGCCAGCAGTGACGGGACAGATAATTCACCCCTCCACTTT.

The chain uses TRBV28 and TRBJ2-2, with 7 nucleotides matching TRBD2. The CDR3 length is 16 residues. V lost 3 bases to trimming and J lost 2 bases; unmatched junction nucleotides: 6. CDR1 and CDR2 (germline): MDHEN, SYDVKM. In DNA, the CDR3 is TGTGCCAGCAGTTTCTCAAGCGGGGAAAACACCGGGGAGCTGTTTTTT. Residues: CASSFSSGENTGELFF.

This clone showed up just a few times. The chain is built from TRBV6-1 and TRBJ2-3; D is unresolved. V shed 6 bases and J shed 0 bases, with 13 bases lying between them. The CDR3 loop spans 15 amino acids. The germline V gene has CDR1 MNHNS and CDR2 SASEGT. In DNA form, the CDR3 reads TGTGCCAGCAGGGAACTAATCACCAGCACAGATACGCAGTATTTT. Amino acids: CASRELITSTDTQYF.

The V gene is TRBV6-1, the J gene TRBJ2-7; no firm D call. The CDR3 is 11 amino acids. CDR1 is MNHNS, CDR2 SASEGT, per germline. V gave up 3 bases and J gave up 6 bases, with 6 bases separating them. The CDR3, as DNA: TGTGCCAGCAGTGATAAATCCGAGCAGTACGTC. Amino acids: CASSDKSEQYV.

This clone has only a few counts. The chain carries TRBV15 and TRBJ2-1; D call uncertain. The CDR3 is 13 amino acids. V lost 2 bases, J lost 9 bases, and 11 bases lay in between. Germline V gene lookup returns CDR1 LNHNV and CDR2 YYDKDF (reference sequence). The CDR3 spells CATSRTRWSEQFF. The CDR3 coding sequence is TGTGCCACCAGCAGAACACGGTGGAGTGAGCAGTTCTTC.

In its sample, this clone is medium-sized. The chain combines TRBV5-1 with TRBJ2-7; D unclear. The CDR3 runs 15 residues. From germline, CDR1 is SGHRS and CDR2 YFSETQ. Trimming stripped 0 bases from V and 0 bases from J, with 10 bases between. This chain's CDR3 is CASSLGSGISYEQYF. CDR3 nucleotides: TGCGCCAGCAGCTTGGGGTCAGGCATCTCCTACGAGCAGTACTTC.

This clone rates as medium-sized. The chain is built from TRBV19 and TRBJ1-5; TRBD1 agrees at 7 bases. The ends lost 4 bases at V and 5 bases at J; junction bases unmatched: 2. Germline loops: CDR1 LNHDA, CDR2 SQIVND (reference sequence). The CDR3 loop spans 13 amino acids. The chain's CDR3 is CASSRDRYQPQHF. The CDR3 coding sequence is TGTGCCAGTAGTAGGGACAGATATCAGCCCCAGCATTTT.

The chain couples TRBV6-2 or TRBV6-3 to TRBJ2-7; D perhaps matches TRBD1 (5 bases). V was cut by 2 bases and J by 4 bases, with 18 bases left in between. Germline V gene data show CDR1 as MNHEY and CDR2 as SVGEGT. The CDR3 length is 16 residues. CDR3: CASSYPTEKRGYEQYF. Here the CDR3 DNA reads TGTGCCAGCAGTTACCCGACAGAAAAGCGTGGGTACGAGCAGTACTTC.

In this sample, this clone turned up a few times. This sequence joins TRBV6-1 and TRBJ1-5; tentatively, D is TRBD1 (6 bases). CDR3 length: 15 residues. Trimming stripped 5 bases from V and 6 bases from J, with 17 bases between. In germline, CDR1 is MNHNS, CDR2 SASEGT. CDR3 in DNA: TGTGCCAGCAGTACGTCCCCGACAGGCGCTCAGCCCCAGCATTTT. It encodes CASSTSPTGAQPQHF.

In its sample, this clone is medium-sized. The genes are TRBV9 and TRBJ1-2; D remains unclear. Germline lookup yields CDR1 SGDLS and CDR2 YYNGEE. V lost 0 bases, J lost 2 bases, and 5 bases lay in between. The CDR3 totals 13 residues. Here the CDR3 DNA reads TGTGCCAGCAGCGTAGACGGAAACTATGGCTACACCTTC. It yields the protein CASSVDGNYGYTF. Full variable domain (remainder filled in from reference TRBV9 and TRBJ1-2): DSGVTQTPKHLITATGQRVTLRCSPRSGDLSVYWYQQSLDQGLQFLIQYYNGEERAKGNILERFSAQQFPDLHSELNLSSLELGDSALYFCASSVDGNYGYTFGSGTRLTVV.

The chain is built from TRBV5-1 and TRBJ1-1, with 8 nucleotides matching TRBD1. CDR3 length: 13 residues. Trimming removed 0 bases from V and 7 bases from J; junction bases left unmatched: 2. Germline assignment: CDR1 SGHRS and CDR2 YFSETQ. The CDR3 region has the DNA TGCGCCAGCAGCTTGGGGGACAGGAGTGAAGCTTTCTTT. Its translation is CASSLGDRSEAFF.

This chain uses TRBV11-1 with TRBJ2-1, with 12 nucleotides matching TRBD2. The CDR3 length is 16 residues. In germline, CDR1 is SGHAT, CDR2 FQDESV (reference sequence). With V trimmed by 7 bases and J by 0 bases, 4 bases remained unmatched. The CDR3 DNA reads TGTGCCAGCAAATCTAGCGGGGGGGCCTCCTACAATGAGCAGTTCTTC. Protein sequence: CASKSSGGASYNEQFF.

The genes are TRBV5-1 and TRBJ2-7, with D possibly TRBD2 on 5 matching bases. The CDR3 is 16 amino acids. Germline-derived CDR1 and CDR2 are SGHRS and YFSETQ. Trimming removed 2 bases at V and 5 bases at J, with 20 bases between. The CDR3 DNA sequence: TGCGCCAGCAGCTTTCCGCGAGGGAAAATTAACAACGAGCAGTACTTC. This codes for CASSFPRGKINNEQYF.

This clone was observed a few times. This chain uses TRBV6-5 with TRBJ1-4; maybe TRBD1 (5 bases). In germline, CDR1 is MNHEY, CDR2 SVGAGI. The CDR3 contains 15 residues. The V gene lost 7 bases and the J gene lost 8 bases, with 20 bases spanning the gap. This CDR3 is CASIKARDGAEKLFF. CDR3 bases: TGTGCCAGCATTAAGGCCAGGGATGGAGCGGAAAAACTGTTTTTT.

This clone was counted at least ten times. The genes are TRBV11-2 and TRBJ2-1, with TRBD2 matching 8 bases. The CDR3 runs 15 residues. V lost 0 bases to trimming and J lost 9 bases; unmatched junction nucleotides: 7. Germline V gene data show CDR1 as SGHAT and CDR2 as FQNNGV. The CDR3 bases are TGTGCCAGCAGCTTAGACCCGGGGGGACTAGGTGAGCAGTTCTTC. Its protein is CASSLDPGGLGEQFF.